These 3 T cell receptor beta chains originate from one sample sequenced in a study of T cell responses to AZD1222 COVID-19 vaccine. TCRdb's copy holds only in-frame clones and misses some; the assay was immunoSEQ multiplex PCR. The profile shows about 120,000 clones, 92% of them singletons. The sequencing here drew on peripheral blood, taken on day 0 of AZD1222 vaccination. These receptors were obtained from an adult in good health.

The chain joins TRBV10-3 to TRBJ2-3; D call uncertain. The CDR3 extends over 15 amino acids. Germline CDR1 ENHRY, CDR2 SYGVKD. V was cut by 0 bases and J by 5 bases, with 12 bases left in between. DNA of the CDR3: TGTGCCATCAGTGAGTCTTCGAGGCGGAGAGATACGCAGTATTTT. This codes for CAISESSRRRDTQYF.

V usage is TRBV5-1 and J usage is TRBJ2-5; D gene ambiguous. V was pared by 4 bases and J by 5 bases, with 15 bases between. The CDR3 length is 14 residues. Germline-derived CDR1 and CDR2 are SGHRS and YFSETQ. The CDR3 is CASSTNALSETQYF. The CDR3 nucleotides read TGCGCCAGCAGCACTAACGCCCTTTCGGAGACCCAGTACTTC.

CDR3 amino acids: CASSRTGGQPQHF. The CDR3 DNA follows: TGTGCCAGCAGCCGAACAGGGGGTCAGCCCCAGCATTTT. The chain employs TRBV6-5 and TRBJ1-5, with TRBD1 identical over 8 bases. CDR1 is MNHEY and CDR2 is SVGAGI in the germline V gene. J gave up 6 bases and V 6 bases, and 4 bases lay outside the gene matches. The CDR3 spans 13 residues.